These T cell receptor beta chains were read from a single sample in a study of T-cell reconstitution after alpha-beta-depleted transplantation in children. TCRdb itself ran the PCR reads through MiXCR, one entry per CDR3 protein. Of about 580,000 distinct CDR3 sequences listed, roughly 24% are singletons. The source material was PBMCs, mostly from graft donor cells, sampled 360 days after TCRalphabeta/CD19-depleted stem cell transplant. The receptor source for this set is a boy in the first two years of life who had a stem cell transplant for acute myeloid leukemia, so the T cells may come from the graft donor. The CDR3 runs from the conserved cysteine through the conserved F or W. Fields, in order: CDR3 length, J gene, clone size, D gene, V gene, CDR3 protein, CDR3 DNA. D genes are given only for firm matches. Clone size is not always given. Where it is, it says once, few, many or a class for expanded clones.

>14|TRBJ2-6|-|-|TRBV12-3/TRBV12-4
CASSFGAGANVLTF
TGTGCCAGCAGTTTCGGGGCTGGGGCCAACGTCCTGACTTTC
>14|TRBJ2-5|-|-|TRBV6-1
CASSERAGLETQYF
TGTGCCAGCAGTGAACGGGCGGGGTTGGAGACCCAGTACTTC
>11|TRBJ2-1|few|-|TRBV5-1
CASSASEEQFF
TGCGCCAGCAGCGCTTCAGAAGAGCAGTTCTTC
>13|TRBJ2-1|few|-|TRBV24-1
CATSDTSSNEQFF
TGTGCCACCAGTGATACTAGCTCCAATGAGCAGTTCTTC
>14|TRBJ1-6|-|TRBD1|TRBV15
CATSREGQYSPLHF
TGTGCCACCAGCAGAGAGGGACAGTATTCACCCCTCCACTTT
>14|TRBJ1-3|many|-|TRBV7-3
CASSFTGGENTIYF
TGTGCCAGCAGCTTTACGGGGGGCGAAAACACCATATATTTT
>14|TRBJ2-7|many|TRBD1|TRBV18
CASSTPGQGGEQYF
TGTGCCAGCTCAACACCGGGACAGGGGGGCGAGCAGTACTTC
>15|TRBJ1-1|few|-|TRBV6-2/TRBV6-3
CASSLAGGQNTEAFF
TGTGCCAGCAGTTTAGCCGGGGGACAGAACACTGAAGCTTTCTTT
>12|TRBJ2-3|many|-|TRBV18
CASSPSTDTQYF
TGTGCCAGCAGTCCCAGCACAGATACGCAGTATTTT
>16|TRBJ1-6|-|-|TRBV5-4
CASSLASEDLDSPLHF
TGTGCCAGCAGCTTGGCAAGTGAGGATTTGGATTCACCCCTCCACTTT
>17|TRBJ2-1|-|TRBD2|TRBV24-1
CATSDAGGGERYNEQFF
TGTGCCACCAGTGACGCCGGGGGGGGTGAACGGTACAATGAGCAGTTCTTC
>15|TRBJ2-1|many|-|TRBV15
CATSRDNRGVREQFF
TGTGCCACCAGCAGAGATAATCGTGGCGTCCGGGAACAGTTCTTC
>13|TRBJ2-1|-|TRBD2|TRBV5-1
CASSLAGGIEQFF
TGCGCCAGCAGCTTGGCCGGGGGGATTGAGCAGTTCTTC
>14|TRBJ1-3|many|-|TRBV20-1
CSASHPISGNTIYF
TGCAGTGCTAGTCATCCGATCTCTGGAAACACCATATATTTT
>12|TRBJ2-5|many|-|TRBV20-1
CSARGGVETQYF
TGCAGTGCTAGAGGGGGCGTGGAGACCCAGTACTTC